This record covers a single T cell receptor beta chain. Antigen: not known. The J segment lost 2 bases and the V segment lost 3 bases, leaving 4 bases of the junction unmatched. The CDR3 covers 14 residues. Looked up from germline, CDR1 is PRHDT and CDR2 is FYEKMQ (reference sequence). Sequenced by immunoSEQ multiplex PCR; TCRdb stores in-frame clones only, minus some. Here the sample spans about 15,000 clones, over 75% being singletons. The data were obtained in a study of OX40 agonist ivuxolimab in advanced cancers. Whole-study results and caveats: Averaging showed that CD8+ T cells had more expanded clones than CD4+ did. Both blood CD4+ and CD8+ T cells showed clonal growth by week 6 at 0.1 to 3.0 mg/kg.

The sequence was obtained from an adult with an advanced solid tumor such as melanoma, head and neck, liver or kidney cancer. The chain has TRBV13 and TRBJ2-7; 7 bases align to TRBD1. The input for sequencing was CD4+ or CD8+ T cells sorted from blood, taken in a trial of the OX40 agonist ivuxolimab. The CDR3: CASSFGDSTYEQYF. CDR3 DNA sequence: TGTGCCAGCAGCTTTGGGGACAGTACCTACGAGCAGTACTTC. Combining the CDR3 with reference TRBV13 and TRBJ2-7 gives the whole variable domain AAGVIQSPRHLIKEKRETATLKCYPIPRHDTVYWYQQGPGQDPQFLISFYEKMQSDKGSIPDRFSAQQFSDYHSELNMSSLELGDSALYFCASSFGDSTYEQYFGPGTRLTVT.